These T cell receptor beta chains were read from a single sample in a study of post-analysis software for immune sequencing data. One entry per CDR3 protein results from TCRdb running MiXCR on the PCR reads. The sample lists 400,000 to 500,000 distinct CDR3 sequences; approximately 42% were seen once. Sequenced: blood. These receptors were taken from a girl aged 2-10 years with multiple sclerosis. Both conserved end residues are part of each CDR3. The order of the fields is J gene, D gene, CDR3 length, V gene, clone size, CDR3 DNA, CDR3 protein. The D gene is left open where the match is weak. A row's size may be missing; if present it is once, few, many or a size class.

j_call: TRBJ2-7; d_call: TRBD1; cdr3_length: 13; v_call: TRBV2; clone_size: NA; cdr3_nt: TGTGCCAGCAAGACAGGGGTTTCCTACGAGCAGTACTTC; cdr3_aa: CASKTGVSYEQYF
j_call: TRBJ1-1; d_call: NA; cdr3_length: 13; v_call: TRBV2; clone_size: NA; cdr3_nt: TGTGCCAGCAGTGAGAGGGCTTGGACTGAAGCTTTCTTT; cdr3_aa: CASSERAWTEAFF
j_call: TRBJ2-1; d_call: NA; cdr3_length: 13; v_call: TRBV5-1; clone_size: NA; cdr3_nt: TGCGCCAGCAGCTCCCTCCATTTGAATGAGCAGTTCTTC; cdr3_aa: CASSSLHLNEQFF
j_call: TRBJ2-1; d_call: NA; cdr3_length: 12; v_call: TRBV6-2/TRBV6-3; clone_size: few; cdr3_nt: TGTGCCAGCAGTTCGGCCATCCGCTTGCAGTTCTTC; cdr3_aa: CASSSAIRLQFF
j_call: TRBJ1-4; d_call: NA; cdr3_length: 14; v_call: TRBV6-5; clone_size: NA; cdr3_nt: TGTGCCAGCAGTCGGACAGTGACTAATGAAAAACTGTTTTTT; cdr3_aa: CASSRTVTNEKLFF
j_call: TRBJ2-1; d_call: TRBD2; cdr3_length: 15; v_call: TRBV28; clone_size: few; cdr3_nt: TGTGCCAGCAACCGCGGGGGGGCGGGTTACAATGAGCAGTTCTTC; cdr3_aa: CASNRGGAGYNEQFF
j_call: TRBJ2-4; d_call: NA; cdr3_length: 14; v_call: TRBV4-3; clone_size: many; cdr3_nt: TGCGCCAGCAGCCCTAGGGACAACAAAAACATTCAGTACTTC; cdr3_aa: CASSPRDNKNIQYF
j_call: TRBJ2-5; d_call: NA; cdr3_length: 13; v_call: TRBV6-2/TRBV6-3; clone_size: NA; cdr3_nt: TGTGCCAGCACCCTAGGGGGAGGCGAGACCCAGTACTTC; cdr3_aa: CASTLGGGETQYF
j_call: TRBJ2-5; d_call: NA; cdr3_length: 14; v_call: TRBV12-3/TRBV12-4; clone_size: NA; cdr3_nt: TGTGCCAGCAGTTTCAGGGTCTTTGAAGAAGCCCAGTACTTC; cdr3_aa: CASSFRVFEEAQYF
j_call: TRBJ1-4; d_call: NA; cdr3_length: 14; v_call: TRBV7-9; clone_size: NA; cdr3_nt: TGTGCCAGCAGCCCGAGCGGAGGGTTGGAAAAACTGTTTTTT; cdr3_aa: CASSPSGGLEKLFF
j_call: TRBJ1-6; d_call: TRBD1; cdr3_length: 14; v_call: TRBV2; clone_size: NA; cdr3_nt: TGTGCCAGCACCGAGCGACAGGGGGATTCACCCCTCCACTTT; cdr3_aa: CASTERQGDSPLHF
j_call: TRBJ1-2; d_call: TRBD1; cdr3_length: 15; v_call: TRBV7-9; clone_size: NA; cdr3_nt: TGTGCCAGCAGCGAAAGGACAGGTTTTAGTTATGGCTACACCTTC; cdr3_aa: CASSERTGFSYGYTF
j_call: TRBJ2-1; d_call: NA; cdr3_length: 14; v_call: TRBV7-3; clone_size: NA; cdr3_nt: TGCGCCAGCAGCTTGGAGGTCCCCGGTAATGAGCAGTTCTTC; cdr3_aa: CASSLEVPGNEQFF
j_call: TRBJ1-5; d_call: NA; cdr3_length: 19; v_call: TRBV10-3; clone_size: NA; cdr3_nt: TGTGCCATCAGTGGGGGGGATGGGGGAAAGGGGCTTCGTAATCAGCCCCAGCATTTT; cdr3_aa: CAISGGDGGKGLRNQPQHF
j_call: TRBJ2-7; d_call: TRBD2; cdr3_length: 17; v_call: TRBV5-1; clone_size: NA; cdr3_nt: TGCGCCAGCAGCCCCGCGGGCTCGCGGGGGAATTCCTACGAGCAGTACTTC; cdr3_aa: CASSPAGSRGNSYEQYF
j_call: TRBJ2-7; d_call: NA; cdr3_length: 15; v_call: TRBV28; clone_size: few; cdr3_nt: TGTGCCAGCAGTCCGGTGGGGGGCCGCAGCTACGAGCAGTACTTC; cdr3_aa: CASSPVGGRSYEQYF
j_call: TRBJ2-1; d_call: NA; cdr3_length: 15; v_call: TRBV7-3; clone_size: NA; cdr3_nt: TGTGCCAGCAGCCCAAACACGGGGTCCTACAATGAGCAGTTCTTC; cdr3_aa: CASSPNTGSYNEQFF
j_call: TRBJ2-7; d_call: NA; cdr3_length: 13; v_call: TRBV25-1; clone_size: NA; cdr3_nt: TGTGCCAGCAGTGGCCTCCAGGACTACGAGCAGTACTTC; cdr3_aa: CASSGLQDYEQYF
j_call: TRBJ1-5; d_call: NA; cdr3_length: 14; v_call: TRBV6-6; clone_size: few; cdr3_nt: TGTGCCAGCAGGAGACAGGAGGAGGATCAGCCCCAGCATTTT; cdr3_aa: CASRRQEEDQPQHF
j_call: TRBJ2-5; d_call: NA; cdr3_length: 14; v_call: TRBV5-1; clone_size: few; cdr3_nt: TGCGCCAGCAGCTTGGCGGGGATGGGTGAGACCCAGTACTTC; cdr3_aa: CASSLAGMGETQYF
j_call: TRBJ1-2; d_call: NA; cdr3_length: 15; v_call: TRBV2; clone_size: NA; cdr3_nt: TGTGCCAGCACCAGTGGACGAGGGGGTTTCTATGGCTACACCTTC; cdr3_aa: CASTSGRGGFYGYTF